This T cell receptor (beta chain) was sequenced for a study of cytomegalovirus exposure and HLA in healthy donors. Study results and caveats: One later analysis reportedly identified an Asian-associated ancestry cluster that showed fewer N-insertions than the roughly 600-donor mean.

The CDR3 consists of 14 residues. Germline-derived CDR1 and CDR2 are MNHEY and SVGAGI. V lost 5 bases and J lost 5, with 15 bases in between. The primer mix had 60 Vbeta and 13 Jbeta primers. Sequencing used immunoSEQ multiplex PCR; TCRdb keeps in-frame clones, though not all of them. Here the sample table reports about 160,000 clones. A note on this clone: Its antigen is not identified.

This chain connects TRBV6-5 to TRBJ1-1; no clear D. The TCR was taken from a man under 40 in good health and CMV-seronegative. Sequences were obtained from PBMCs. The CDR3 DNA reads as TGTGCCAGCAGTGAAGTGAGGGTAGGAACTGAAGCTTTCTTT. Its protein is CASSEVRVGTEAFF.